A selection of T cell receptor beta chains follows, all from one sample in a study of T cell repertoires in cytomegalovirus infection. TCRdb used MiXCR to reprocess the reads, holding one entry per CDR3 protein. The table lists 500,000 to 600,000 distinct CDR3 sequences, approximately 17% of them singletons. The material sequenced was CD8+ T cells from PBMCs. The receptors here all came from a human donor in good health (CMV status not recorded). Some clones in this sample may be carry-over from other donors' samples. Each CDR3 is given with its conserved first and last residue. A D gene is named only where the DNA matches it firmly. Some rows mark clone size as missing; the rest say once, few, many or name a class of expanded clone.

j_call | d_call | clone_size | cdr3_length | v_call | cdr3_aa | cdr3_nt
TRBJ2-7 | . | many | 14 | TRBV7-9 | CASSPVGQPYEQYF | TGTGCCAGCAGCCCCGTGGGGCAACCCTACGAGCAGTACTTC
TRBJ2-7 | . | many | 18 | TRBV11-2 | CASSLAFRRGQYSYEQYF | TGTGCCAGCAGCTTAGCCTTCCGGAGGGGACAATACTCCTACGAGCAGTACTTC
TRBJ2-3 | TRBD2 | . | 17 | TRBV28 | CASSFSAAGGTTDTQYF | TGTGCCAGCAGTTTCTCCGCGGCGGGAGGAACCACAGATACGCAGTATTTT
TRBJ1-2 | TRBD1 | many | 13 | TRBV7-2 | CASSLGQHYGYTF | TGTGCCAGCAGCCTGGGACAGCACTATGGCTACACCTTC
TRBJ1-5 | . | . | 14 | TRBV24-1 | CATSEPGANQPQHF | TGTGCCACCAGTGAGCCGGGAGCCAATCAGCCCCAGCATTTT
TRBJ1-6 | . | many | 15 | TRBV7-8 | CASSLGAPNGSPLHF | TGTGCCAGCAGCTTAGGGGCCCCAAACGGTTCACCCCTCCACTTT
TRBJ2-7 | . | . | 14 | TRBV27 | CASSFGPKPYEQYF | TGTGCCAGCAGTTTCGGGCCCAAACCATACGAGCAGTACTTC
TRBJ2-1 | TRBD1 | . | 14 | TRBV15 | CATSKDRGRNEQFF | TGTGCCACCAGCAAGGACAGGGGGCGCAATGAGCAGTTCTTC
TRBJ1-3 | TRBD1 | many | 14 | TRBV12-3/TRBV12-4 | CASSLGQGRNTIYF | TGTGCCAGCAGTCTCGGACAGGGCCGAAACACCATATATTTT
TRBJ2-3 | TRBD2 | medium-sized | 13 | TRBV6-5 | CASSFPGGDTQYF | TGTGCCAGCAGTTTCCCGGGGGGAGATACGCAGTATTTT
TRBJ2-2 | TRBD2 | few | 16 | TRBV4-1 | CASSLFSGGDTGELFF | TGCGCCAGCAGCCTATTTAGCGGGGGGGACACCGGGGAGCTGTTTTTT
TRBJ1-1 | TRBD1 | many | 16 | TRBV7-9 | CASSPLTGDGGTEAFF | TGTGCCAGCAGCCCCTTAACAGGGGACGGAGGCACTGAAGCTTTCTTT
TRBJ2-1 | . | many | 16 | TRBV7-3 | CASSLGGMSSYNEQFF | TGTGCCAGCAGCTTAGGCGGGATGAGCTCCTACAATGAGCAGTTCTTC
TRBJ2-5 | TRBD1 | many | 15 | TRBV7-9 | CASSLARDRQETQYF | TGTGCCAGCAGCTTAGCGAGGGACAGACAAGAGACCCAGTACTTC
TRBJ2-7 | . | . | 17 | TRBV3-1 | CASSQDLFETVSYEQYF | TGTGCCAGCAGCCAAGATCTTTTCGAGACAGTCTCCTACGAGCAGTACTTC
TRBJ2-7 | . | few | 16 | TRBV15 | CATSWTTGPLHYEQYF | TGTGCCACCAGCTGGACGACAGGCCCCCTCCACTACGAGCAGTACTTC
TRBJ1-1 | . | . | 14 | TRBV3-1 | CASTGGLMNTEAFF | TGTGCCAGCACTGGCGGCTTAATGAACACTGAAGCTTTCTTT
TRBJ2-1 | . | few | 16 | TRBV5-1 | CASSRPLGGDYNEQFF | TGCGCCAGCAGCCGCCCTCTGGGGGGAGACTACAATGAGCAGTTCTTC
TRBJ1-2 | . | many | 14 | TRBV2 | CASRGTGTGKGYTF | TGTGCCAGCAGAGGAACAGGGACGGGAAAGGGCTACACCTTC
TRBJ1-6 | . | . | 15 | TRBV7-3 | CASSPDGRMDSPLHF | TGTGCCAGCAGCCCAGACGGTAGAATGGATTCACCCCTCCACTTT
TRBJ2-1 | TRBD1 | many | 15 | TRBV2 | CASNADRGPYNEQFF | TGTGCCAGCAACGCGGACAGGGGGCCCTACAATGAGCAGTTCTTC
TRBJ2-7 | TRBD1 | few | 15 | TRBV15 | CATSSPGQGAYEQYF | TGTGCCACCAGCAGCCCGGGACAGGGTGCCTACGAGCAGTACTTC
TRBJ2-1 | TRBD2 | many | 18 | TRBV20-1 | CSARMPAGTSDVRVEQFF | TGCAGTGCTAGAATGCCGGCCGGGACTAGCGATGTGAGGGTTGAGCAGTTCTTC
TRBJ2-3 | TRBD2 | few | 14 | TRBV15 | CATSNRDYTDTQYF | TGTGCCACCAGCAACCGGGACTACACAGATACGCAGTATTTT
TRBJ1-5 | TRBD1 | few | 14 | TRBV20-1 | CSAYTGVSNQPQHF | TGCAGTGCCTACACAGGGGTTAGCAATCAGCCCCAGCATTTT
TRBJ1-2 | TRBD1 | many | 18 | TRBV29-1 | CSVEDHLYGTGFNYGYTF | TGCAGCGTTGAAGATCATCTGTATGGGACAGGATTCAACTATGGCTACACCTTC
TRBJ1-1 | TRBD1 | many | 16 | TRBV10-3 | CASRDRGSPMNTEAFF | TGTGCCTCCCGGGACAGAGGTTCACCGATGAACACTGAAGCTTTCTTT
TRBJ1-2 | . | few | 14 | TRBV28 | CATLGPQGGYGYTF | TGTGCCACCCTGGGCCCCCAGGGTGGTTATGGCTACACCTTC
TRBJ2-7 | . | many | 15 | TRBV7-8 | CASSLGSFFLGEQYF | TGTGCCAGCAGCTTAGGCTCCTTTTTCTTGGGTGAGCAGTACTTC
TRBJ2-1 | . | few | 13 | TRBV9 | CASAWAPNNEQFF | TGTGCCAGCGCCTGGGCCCCTAACAATGAGCAGTTCTTC
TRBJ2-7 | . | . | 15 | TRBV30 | CAWNQGSGGHGEQYF | TGTGCCTGGAATCAGGGTTCGGGGGGCCACGGCGAGCAGTACTTC
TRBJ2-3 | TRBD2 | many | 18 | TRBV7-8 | CASSFSTLAGGLADTQYF | TGTGCCAGCAGCTTTAGTACACTAGCGGGGGGCTTGGCGGATACGCAGTATTTT
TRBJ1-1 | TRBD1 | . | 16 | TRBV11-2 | CASSLVWGQVITEAFF | TGTGCCAGCAGCTTAGTGTGGGGACAGGTAATCACTGAAGCTTTCTTT
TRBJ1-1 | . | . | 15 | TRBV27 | CASRSPGSMNTEAFF | TGTGCCAGCAGGTCTCCCGGCTCCATGAACACTGAAGCTTTCTTT
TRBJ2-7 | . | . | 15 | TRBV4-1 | CASSQEYRLTHEQYF | TGCGCCAGCAGCCAAGAGTACAGGTTAACGCACGAGCAGTACTTC
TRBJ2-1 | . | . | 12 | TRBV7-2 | CASSPNPGVPFF | TGTGCCAGCAGCCCGAACCCAGGGGTTCCGTTCTTC
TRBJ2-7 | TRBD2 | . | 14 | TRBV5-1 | CASSWEGPHYEQYF | TGCGCCAGCAGCTGGGAGGGGCCCCACTACGAGCAGTACTTC
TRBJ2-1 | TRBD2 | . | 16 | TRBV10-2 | CASSASSGGTYNEQFF | TGCGCCAGCAGTGCTTCTAGCGGGGGGACTTACAATGAGCAGTTCTTC